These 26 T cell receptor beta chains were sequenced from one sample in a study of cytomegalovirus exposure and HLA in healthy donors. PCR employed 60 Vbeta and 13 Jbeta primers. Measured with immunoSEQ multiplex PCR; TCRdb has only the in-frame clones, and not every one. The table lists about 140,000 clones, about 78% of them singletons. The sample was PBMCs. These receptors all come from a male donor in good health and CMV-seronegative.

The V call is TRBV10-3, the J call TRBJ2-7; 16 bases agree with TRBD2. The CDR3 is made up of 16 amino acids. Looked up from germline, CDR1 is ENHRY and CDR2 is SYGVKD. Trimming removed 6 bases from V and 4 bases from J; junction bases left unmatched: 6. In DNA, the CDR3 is TGTGCCATCAGCCTGGGACTAGCGGGGGGGCTGTACGAGCAGTACTTC. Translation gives CAISLGLAGGLYEQYF.

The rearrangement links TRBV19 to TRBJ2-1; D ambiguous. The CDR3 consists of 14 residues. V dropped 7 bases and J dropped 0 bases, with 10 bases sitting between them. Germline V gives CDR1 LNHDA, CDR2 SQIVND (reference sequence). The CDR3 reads CASTAESSYNEQFF. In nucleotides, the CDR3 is TGTGCCAGTACGGCGGAAAGCTCCTACAATGAGCAGTTCTTC.

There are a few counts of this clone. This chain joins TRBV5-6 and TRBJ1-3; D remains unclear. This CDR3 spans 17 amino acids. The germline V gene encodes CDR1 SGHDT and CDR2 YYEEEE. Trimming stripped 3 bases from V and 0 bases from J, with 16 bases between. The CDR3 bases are TGTGCCAGCAGCTGGGGAGGATTACTTACCTCTGGAAACACCATATATTTT. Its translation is CASSWGGLLTSGNTIYF.

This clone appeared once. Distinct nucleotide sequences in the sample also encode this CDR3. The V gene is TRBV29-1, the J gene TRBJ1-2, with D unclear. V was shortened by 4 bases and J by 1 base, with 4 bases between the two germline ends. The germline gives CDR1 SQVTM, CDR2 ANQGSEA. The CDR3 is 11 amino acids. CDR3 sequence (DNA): TGCAGCGTTGTAGTTAACTATGGCTACACCTTC. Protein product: CSVVVNYGYTF.

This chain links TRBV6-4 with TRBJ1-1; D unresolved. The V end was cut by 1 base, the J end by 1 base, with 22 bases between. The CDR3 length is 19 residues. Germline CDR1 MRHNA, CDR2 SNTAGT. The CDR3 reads CASSDLTVFHLPGNTEAFF. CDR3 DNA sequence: TGTGCCAGCAGTGACTTAACGGTTTTTCACCTACCAGGGAACACTGAAGCTTTCTTT.

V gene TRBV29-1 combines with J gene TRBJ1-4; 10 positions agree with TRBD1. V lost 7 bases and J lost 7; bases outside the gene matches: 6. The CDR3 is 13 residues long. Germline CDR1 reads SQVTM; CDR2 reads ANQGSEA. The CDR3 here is CSATGGWREKLFF. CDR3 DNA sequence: TGCAGCGCGACAGGGGGCTGGCGTGAAAAACTGTTTTTT.

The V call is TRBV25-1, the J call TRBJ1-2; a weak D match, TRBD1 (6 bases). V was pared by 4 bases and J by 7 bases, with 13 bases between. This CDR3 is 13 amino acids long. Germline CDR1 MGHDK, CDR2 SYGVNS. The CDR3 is CASSAGQLRGYTF. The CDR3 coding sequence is TGTGCCAGCAGTGCCGGACAGTTACGTGGCTACACCTTC.

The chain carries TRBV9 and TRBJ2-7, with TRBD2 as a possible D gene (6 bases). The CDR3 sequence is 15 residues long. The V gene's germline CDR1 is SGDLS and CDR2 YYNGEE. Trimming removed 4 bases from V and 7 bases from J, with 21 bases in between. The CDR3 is CASSSRRDLAREQYF. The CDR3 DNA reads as TGTGCCAGCAGCTCGCGAAGGGACTTAGCTCGGGAGCAGTACTTC.

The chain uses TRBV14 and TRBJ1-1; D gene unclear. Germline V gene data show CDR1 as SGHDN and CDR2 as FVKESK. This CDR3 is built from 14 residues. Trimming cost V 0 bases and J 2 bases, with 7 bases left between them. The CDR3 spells CASSQEYVNTEAFF. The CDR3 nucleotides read TGTGCCAGCAGCCAAGAGTATGTAAACACTGAAGCTTTCTTT.

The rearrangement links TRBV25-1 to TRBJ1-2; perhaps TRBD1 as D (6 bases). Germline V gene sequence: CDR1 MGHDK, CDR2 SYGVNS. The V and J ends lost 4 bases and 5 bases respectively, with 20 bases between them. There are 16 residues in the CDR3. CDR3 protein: CASSATTGNEGYGYTF. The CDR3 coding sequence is TGTGCCAGCAGTGCAACCACAGGGAACGAAGGGTATGGCTACACCTTC.

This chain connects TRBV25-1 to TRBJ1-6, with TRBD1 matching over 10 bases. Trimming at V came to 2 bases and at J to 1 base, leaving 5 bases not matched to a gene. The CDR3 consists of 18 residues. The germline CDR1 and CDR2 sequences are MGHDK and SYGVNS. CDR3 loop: CASSERGTGVSYNSPLHF. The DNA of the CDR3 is TGTGCCAGCAGTGAACGGGGGACAGGGGTGTCCTATAATTCACCCCTCCACTTT.

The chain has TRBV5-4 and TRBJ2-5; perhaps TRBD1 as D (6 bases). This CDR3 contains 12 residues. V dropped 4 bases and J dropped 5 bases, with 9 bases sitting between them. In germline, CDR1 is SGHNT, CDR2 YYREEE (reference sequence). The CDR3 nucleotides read TGTGCCAGCAGCCGAGACAGGGAGACCCAGTACTTC. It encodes CASSRDRETQYF.

CDR3 sequence: CATSRAQEEFTYYGYTF. The DNA of the CDR3 is TGTGCCACCAGCAGAGCCCAGGAGGAATTTACCTACTATGGCTACACCTTC. V is TRBV15 and J is TRBJ1-2; D gene unclear. The V end was cut by 1 base, the J end by 3 bases, with 18 bases between. The CDR3 contains 17 residues. CDR1 is LNHNV, CDR2 YYDKDF, per germline (reference sequence).

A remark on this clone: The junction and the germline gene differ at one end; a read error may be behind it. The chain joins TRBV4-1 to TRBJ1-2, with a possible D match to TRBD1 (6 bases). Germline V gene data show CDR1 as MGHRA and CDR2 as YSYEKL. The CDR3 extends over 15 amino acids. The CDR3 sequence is CASSQDYAGDYGYPF. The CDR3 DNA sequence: TGCGCCAGCAGCCAAGATTATGCAGGGGACTATGGCTACCCCTTC.

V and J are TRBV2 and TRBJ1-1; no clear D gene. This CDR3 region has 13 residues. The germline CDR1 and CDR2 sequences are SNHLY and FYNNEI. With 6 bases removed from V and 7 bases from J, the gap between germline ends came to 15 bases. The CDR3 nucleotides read TGTGCCAGCAGACAAGAGTGGGGAGATGAAGCTTTCTTT. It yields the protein CASRQEWGDEAFF.

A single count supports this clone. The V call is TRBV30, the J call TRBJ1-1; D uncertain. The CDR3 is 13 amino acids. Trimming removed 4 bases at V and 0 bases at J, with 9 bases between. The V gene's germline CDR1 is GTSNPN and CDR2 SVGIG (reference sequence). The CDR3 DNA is TGTGCCTGGACCAAGAGTGTGAACACTGAAGCTTTCTTT. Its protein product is CAWTKSVNTEAFF.

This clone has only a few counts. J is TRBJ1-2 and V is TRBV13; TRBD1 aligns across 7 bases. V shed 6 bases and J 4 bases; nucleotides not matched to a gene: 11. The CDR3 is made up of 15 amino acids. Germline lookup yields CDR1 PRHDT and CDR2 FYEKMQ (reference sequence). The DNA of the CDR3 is TGTGCCAGCAGTCTACCCGGGACAGACCGCTATGGCTACACCTTC. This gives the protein CASSLPGTDRYGYTF. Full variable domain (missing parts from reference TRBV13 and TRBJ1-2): AAGVIQSPRHLIKEKRETATLKCYPIPRHDTVYWYQQGPGQDPQFLISFYEKMQSDKGSIPDRFSAQQFSDYHSELNMSSLELGDSALYFCASSLPGTDRYGYTFGSGTRLTVV.

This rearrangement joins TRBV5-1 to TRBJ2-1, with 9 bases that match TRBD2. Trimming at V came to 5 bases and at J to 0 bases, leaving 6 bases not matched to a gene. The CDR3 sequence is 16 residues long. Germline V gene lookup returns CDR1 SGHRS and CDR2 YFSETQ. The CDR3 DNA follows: TGCGCCAGCAGTCCCTCTAGCGGGATCTCCTACAATGAGCAGTTCTTC. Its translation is CASSPSSGISYNEQFF.

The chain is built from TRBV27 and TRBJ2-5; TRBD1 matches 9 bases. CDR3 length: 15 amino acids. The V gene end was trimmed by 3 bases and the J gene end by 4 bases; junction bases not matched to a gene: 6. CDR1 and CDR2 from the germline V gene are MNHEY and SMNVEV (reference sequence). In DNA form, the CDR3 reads TGTGCCAGCAGTTTCGGGACAGGGTGGCGAGAGACCCAGTACTTC. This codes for CASSFGTGWRETQYF.

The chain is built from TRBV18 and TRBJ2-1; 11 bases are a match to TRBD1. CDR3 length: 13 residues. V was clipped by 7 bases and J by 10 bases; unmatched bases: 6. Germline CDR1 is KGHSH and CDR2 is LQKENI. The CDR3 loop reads CASFGQGAEEQFF. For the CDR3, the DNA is TGTGCCAGCTTCGGACAGGGGGCAGAGGAGCAGTTCTTC.

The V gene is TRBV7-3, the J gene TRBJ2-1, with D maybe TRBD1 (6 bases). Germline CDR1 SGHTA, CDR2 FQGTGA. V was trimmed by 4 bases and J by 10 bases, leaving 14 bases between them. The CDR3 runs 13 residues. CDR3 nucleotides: TGTGCCAGCAGCTATTCAGGGGTTGGAGAGCAGTTCTTC. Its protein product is CASSYSGVGEQFF.

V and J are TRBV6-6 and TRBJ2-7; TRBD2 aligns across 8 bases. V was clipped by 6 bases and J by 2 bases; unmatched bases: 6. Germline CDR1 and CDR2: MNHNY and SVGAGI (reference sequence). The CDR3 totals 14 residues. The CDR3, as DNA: TGTGCCAGCAGATCCCCGGGACTAGCCTACGAGCAGTACTTC. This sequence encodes CASRSPGLAYEQYF.

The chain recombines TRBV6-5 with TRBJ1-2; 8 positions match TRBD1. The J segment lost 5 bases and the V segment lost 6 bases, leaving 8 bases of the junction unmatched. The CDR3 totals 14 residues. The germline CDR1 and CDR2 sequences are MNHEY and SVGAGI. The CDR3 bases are TGTGCCAGCAGCCTCGGACAGGGAATGTATGGCTACACCTTC. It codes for CASSLGQGMYGYTF.

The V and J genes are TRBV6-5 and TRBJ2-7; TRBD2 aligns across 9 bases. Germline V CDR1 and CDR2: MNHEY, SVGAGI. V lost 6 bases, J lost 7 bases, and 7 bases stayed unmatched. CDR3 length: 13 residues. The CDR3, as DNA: TGTGCCAGCAGGCCAGCGGGAGGCAGAGAGCAGTACTTC. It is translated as CASRPAGGREQYF.

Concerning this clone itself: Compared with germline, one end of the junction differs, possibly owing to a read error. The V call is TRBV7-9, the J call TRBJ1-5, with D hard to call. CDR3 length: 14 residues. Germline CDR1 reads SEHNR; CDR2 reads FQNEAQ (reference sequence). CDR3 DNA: TGTTCCAGCAGCTTAGCCCAGGGCAATCAGCCCCAGCATTTT. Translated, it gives CSSSLAQGNQPQHF.

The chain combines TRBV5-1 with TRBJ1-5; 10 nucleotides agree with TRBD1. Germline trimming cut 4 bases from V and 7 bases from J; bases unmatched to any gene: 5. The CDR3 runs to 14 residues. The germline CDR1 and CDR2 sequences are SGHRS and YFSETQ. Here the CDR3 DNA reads TGCGCCAGCAGCCTGGGACAGGGGAGGCAGCCCCAGCATTTT. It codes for CASSLGQGRQPQHF.